This record covers a single T cell receptor (beta chain). Trimming removed 0 bases at V and 1 base at J, with 9 bases between. Looked up from germline, CDR1 is SGDLS and CDR2 is YYNGEE. CDR3 length equals 15 residues. The sample originates from a study of shared clonotypes between healthy human individuals. The assay was immunoSEQ multiplex PCR, and TCRdb's table has in-frame clones only and misses some. Of 400,000 to 600,000 clones in the sample, approximately 95% were seen once. The chain has TRBV9 and TRBJ2-3; D is perhaps TRBD1 (6 bases). Sequencing was done on a sample of naive CD4+ T cells sorted from blood. Subset described: CD45RA+ positively selected. The clonotype originates from a woman in her thirties in good health. Here the CDR3 DNA reads TGTGCCAGCAGCGTAGTGGGGGCGGGCACAGATACGCAGTATTTT. Residues: CASSVVGAGTDTQYF.